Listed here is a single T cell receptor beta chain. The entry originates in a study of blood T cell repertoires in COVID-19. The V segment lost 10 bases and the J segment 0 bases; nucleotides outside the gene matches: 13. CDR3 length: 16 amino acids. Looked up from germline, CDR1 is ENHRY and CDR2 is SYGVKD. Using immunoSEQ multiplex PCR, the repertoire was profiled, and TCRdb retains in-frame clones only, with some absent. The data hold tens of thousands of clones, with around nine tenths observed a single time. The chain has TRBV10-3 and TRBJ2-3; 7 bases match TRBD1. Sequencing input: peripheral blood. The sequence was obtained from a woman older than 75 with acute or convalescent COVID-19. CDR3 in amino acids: CATRPLNRGSTDTQYF. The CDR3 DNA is TGTGCCACCAGACCCCTCAACAGGGGTAGCACAGATACGCAGTATTTT.